What follows are 26 T cell receptor beta chains derived from one specimen sequenced in a study of blood T cell repertoires in COVID-19. Method: immunoSEQ multiplex PCR; TCRdb's copy keeps in-frame clones and lacks some. In the table there are 70,000 to 90,000 clones, under 80% of which are singletons. Material: peripheral blood. The receptor set was obtained from a human donor with acute or convalescent COVID-19. The donor label of this sample is uncertain.

DNA for the CDR3: TGTGCCAGCAGCACACGGACAGGGTCCGGCACTGAAGCTTTCTTT. Residues: CASSTRTGSGTEAFF. This chain links TRBV7-2 with TRBJ1-1, with 8 bases matching TRBD1. CDR1 and CDR2 from the germline V gene are SGHTA and FQGNSA. The J segment lost 4 bases and the V segment lost 5 bases, leaving 9 bases of the junction unmatched. CDR3 length: 15 amino acids.

The chain joins TRBV12-2 to TRBJ2-7; the D call TRBD2 from the table was never checked on the DNA. TRBV12-2 is described as a pseudogene. The CDR3 runs to 23 residues. CDR3 protein: CASRLVGGSLFPTSGSPPYEQYF. The CDR3 DNA sequence: TGTGCAAGTCGCTTAGTGGGCGGATCGCTTTTTCCGACTAGCGGGAGTCCCCCCTACGAGCAGTACTTC.

This clone appeared a single time. This chain links TRBV10-3 with TRBJ1-1, with 10 nucleotides matching TRBD1. Germline loops: CDR1 ENHRY, CDR2 SYGVKD. The CDR3 spans 15 residues. With 0 bases clipped from V and 4 bases from J, the junction kept 2 bases outside the gene matches. CDR3 in amino acids: CAISESGQGSTEAFF. Here the CDR3 DNA reads TGTGCCATCAGTGAGTCGGGACAGGGGAGCACTGAAGCTTTCTTT.

The chain has TRBV6-2 or TRBV6-3 and TRBJ2-1, with D possibly TRBD2 on 6 matching bases. The germline CDR1 and CDR2 sequences are MNHEY and SVGEGT. V lost 5 bases and J lost 5, with 19 bases in between. The CDR3 totals 16 residues. The CDR3 reads CASSPLSGALDNEQFF. DNA for the CDR3: TGTGCCAGCAGTCCGCTCTCGGGAGCGTTGGACAATGAGCAGTTCTTC.

The CDR3 region is CASSLLAREQYF. CDR3 sequence (DNA): TGTGCCAGCAGCCTACTAGCACGCGAGCAGTACTTC. This chain connects TRBV5-6 to TRBJ2-7, with a tentative D call TRBD2 (6 bases). V lost 4 bases to trimming and J lost 6 bases, with 11 bases between them. CDR3 length: 12 residues. The germline V gene encodes CDR1 SGHDT and CDR2 YYEEEE.

This chain links TRBV14 with TRBJ2-5; no reliable D call. Germline assignment: CDR1 SGHDN and CDR2 FVKESK. This CDR3 has 14 residues. The germline V and J ends were trimmed by 1 base and 5 bases, with 11 bases remaining between them. CDR3 bases: TGTGCCAGCAGCCAAGGGTCCCGGGTGGAGACCCAGTACTTC. It specifies CASSQGSRVETQYF.

This rearrangement joins TRBV10-3 to TRBJ2-7; 7 bases are shared with TRBD1. V gave up 0 bases and J gave up 0 bases; unmatched junction bases: 5. The length of the CDR3 is 16 residues. Germline CDR1 is ENHRY and CDR2 is SYGVKD. The CDR3 is CAISESMDRLSYEQYF. The CDR3 region has the DNA TGTGCCATCAGTGAGTCGATGGACAGGCTCTCCTACGAGCAGTACTTC.

This chain connects TRBV27 to TRBJ2-1; possibly TRBD2 for D (8 bases). The CDR3 has 18 residues. V gave up 5 bases and J gave up 3 bases, with 23 bases separating them. The germline V gene encodes CDR1 MNHEY and CDR2 SMNVEV (reference sequence). The CDR3 loop reads CASSPIGRGREVYNEQFF. The CDR3 DNA follows: TGTGCCAGCAGTCCCATCGGGAGGGGGCGGGAGGTCTACAATGAGCAGTTCTTC.

This clone was counted only a few times. The chain recombines TRBV11-2 with TRBJ2-1; perhaps TRBD2 as D (5 bases). Germline CDR1 reads SGHAT; CDR2 reads FQNNGV. The CDR3 spans 14 residues. V lost 6 bases, J lost 4 bases, and 13 bases lay in between. The chain's CDR3 is CASRRLAPYNEQFF. The CDR3 nucleotides read TGTGCCAGCAGGAGGTTAGCGCCATACAATGAGCAGTTCTTC.

This clone was counted between two and nine times. The chain joins TRBV7-8 to TRBJ2-7, with TRBD2 matching 7 bases. The CDR3 is 16 amino acids. Unmatched junction bases numbered 12, after V lost 5 bases and J lost 2 bases. CDR1 is SGHVS and CDR2 is FQNEAQ in the germline V gene. This CDR3 is CASSPPLRGGPYEQYF. The DNA of the CDR3 is TGTGCCAGCAGCCCTCCTCTGAGGGGAGGGCCCTACGAGCAGTACTTC.

V gene TRBV7-2 combines with J gene TRBJ1-1; possible D gene TRBD1, 5 bases. Trimming removed 2 bases from V and 7 bases from J, with 14 bases in between. This CDR3 has 14 residues. Germline V gene lookup returns CDR1 SGHTA and CDR2 FQGNSA. CDR3 in DNA: TGTGCCAGCAGCTTATGGCAGGGCGTAGGTGAAGCTTTCTTT. It yields the protein CASSLWQGVGEAFF.

This clone was picked up a small number of times. V gene TRBV5-4 combines with J gene TRBJ1-2, with D perhaps matching TRBD1 (6 bases). V dropped 4 bases and J dropped 3 bases, with 16 bases sitting between them. CDR1 SGHNT and CDR2 YYREEE come from the germline V gene (reference sequence). The length of the CDR3 is 15 residues. The CDR3 here is CASSPTGLVDYGYTF. The CDR3 nucleotides are TGTGCCAGCAGCCCAACAGGGTTGGTTGACTATGGCTACACCTTC. The full variable domain, completed using reference TRBV5-4 and TRBJ1-2, is ETGVTQSPTHLIKTRGQQVTLRCSSQSGHNTVSWYQQALGQGPQFIFQYYREEENGRGNFPPRFSGLQFPNYSSELNVNALELDDSALYLCASSPTGLVDYGYTFGSGTRLTVV.

The chain is built from TRBV6-5 and TRBJ1-5; maybe TRBD1 (6 bases). V lost 6 bases and J 5 bases, leaving 14 bases between the germline ends. Germline loops: CDR1 MNHEY, CDR2 SVGAGI. The CDR3 length is 14 residues. DNA of the CDR3: TGTGCCAGCAGCCGTGGACAGCTCCATCAGCCCCAGCATTTT. This encodes CASSRGQLHQPQHF.

This clone was detected a few times. This chain connects TRBV18 to TRBJ2-7, with D possibly matching TRBD2 (5 bases). The CDR3 sequence is 15 residues long. V was pared by 3 bases and J by 6 bases, with 18 bases between. Germline CDR1 reads KGHSH; CDR2 reads LQKENI. CDR3 bases: TGTGCCAGCTCACCTCCCGAGGGCTTCGCCTCCGAGCAGTACTTC. Its translation: CASSPPEGFASEQYF.

This chain uses TRBV9 with TRBJ1-2; 10 bases map to TRBD1. In germline, CDR1 is SGDLS, CDR2 YYNGEE. Losses at the gene ends were 2 bases for V and 4 bases for J; bases not matched to a gene: 2. The CDR3 length is 14 residues. The CDR3 nucleotides read TGTGCCAGCAGCGTCGACAGGGGGCCCTATGGCTACACCTTC. Its protein is CASSVDRGPYGYTF.

The genes are TRBV7-2 and TRBJ2-3, with D perhaps TRBD2 (5 bases). V shed 1 base and J shed 8 bases, with 16 bases lying between them. This CDR3 has 15 residues. The germline V gene encodes CDR1 SGHTA and CDR2 FQGNSA. The CDR3 spells CASSLGAGSGATQYF. CDR3 sequence (DNA): TGTGCCAGCAGCTTAGGGGCGGGCTCGGGCGCTACGCAGTATTTT.

This clone was found a few times. CDR3 bases: TGTGCCAGCAGCGAGGGGGCGAACACTGAAGCTTTCTTT. Translating gives CASSEGANTEAFF. The chain is built from TRBV6-5 and TRBJ1-1, with 7 bases fitting TRBD1. This CDR3 spans 13 amino acids. Germline CDR1 reads MNHEY; CDR2 reads SVGAGI. Unmatched junction bases numbered 2, after V lost 6 bases and J lost 1 base.

This clone appeared a single time. This chain uses TRBV7-2 with TRBJ2-3; 8 positions agree with TRBD1. Germline V gene lookup returns CDR1 SGHTA and CDR2 FQGNSA. V dropped 1 base and J dropped 5; count of bases not matched to a gene: 5. The CDR3 totals 15 residues. The CDR3 sequence: CASSLVGQGIDTQYF. The CDR3 coding sequence is TGTGCCAGCAGCTTAGTAGGACAGGGAATAGATACGCAGTATTTT.

V gene TRBV29-1 combines with J gene TRBJ1-3, with 8 nucleotides matching TRBD1. CDR3 length: 17 residues. Germline lookup yields CDR1 SQVTM and CDR2 ANQGSEA. The J segment lost 0 bases and the V segment lost 6 bases, leaving 13 bases of the junction unmatched. The CDR3: CSVQGAGGFYSGNTIYF. Here the CDR3 DNA reads TGCAGCGTCCAGGGGGCAGGGGGTTTTTACTCTGGAAACACCATATATTTT. Using reference TRBV29-1 and TRBJ1-3 for the parts outside the CDR3, the full variable domain is SAVISQKPSRDICQRGTSLTIQCQVDSQVTMMFWYRQQPGQSLTLIATANQGSEATYESGFVIDKFPISRPNLTFSTLTVSNMSPEDSSIYLCSVQGAGGFYSGNTIYFGEGSWLTVV.

This clone was observed a handful of times. The J gene is TRBJ1-1, the V gene TRBV6-6; 7 nucleotides align to TRBD1. Germline V gene sequence: CDR1 MNHNY, CDR2 SVGAGI (reference sequence). CDR3 length equals 14 residues. The J segment lost 4 bases and the V segment lost 5 bases, leaving 7 bases of the junction unmatched. CDR3 loop: CASSPAGGGTEAFF. CDR3 in DNA: TGTGCCAGCAGTCCAGCAGGGGGAGGCACTGAAGCTTTCTTT.

This chain joins TRBV7-9 and TRBJ2-1, with D maybe TRBD1 (5 bases). The CDR3 covers 15 residues. The V gene lost 2 bases and the J gene lost 6 bases, with 14 bases spanning the gap. Germline-derived CDR1 and CDR2 are SEHNR and FQNEAQ (reference sequence). CDR3 nucleotide sequence: TGTGCCAGCAGCTTAAGGGCAGGGAATGGCAATGAGCAGTTCTTC. It encodes CASSLRAGNGNEQFF.

The genes are TRBV7-9 and TRBJ1-5, with TRBD1 as a possible D gene (6 bases). CDR3 length equals 13 residues. Germline V gives CDR1 SEHNR, CDR2 FQNEAQ (reference sequence). The V end lost 2 bases, the J end lost 8 bases, and 10 bases lay between the germline ends. The CDR3 DNA reads as TGTGCCAGCAGCTTATCCGGACAGAAGCCCCAGCATTTT. Its protein is CASSLSGQKPQHF.

The chain recombines TRBV28 with TRBJ1-2; D possibly corresponds to TRBD1 (6 bases). There are 12 residues in the CDR3. V was clipped by 2 bases and J by 7 bases, with 8 bases between them. Germline V lookup: CDR1 MDHEN, CDR2 SYDVKM. This CDR3 is CASSLQGGGYTF. CDR3 sequence (DNA): TGTGCCAGCAGTTTACAAGGGGGTGGCTACACCTTC.

The chain employs TRBV4-1 and TRBJ1-6; no definite D call. Trimming left V 0 bases short and J 2 bases short, with 11 bases between. The germline V gene encodes CDR1 MGHRA and CDR2 YSYEKL. The CDR3 loop spans 17 amino acids. CDR3 loop: CASSQDTEPTYNSPLHF. The CDR3 DNA reads TGCGCCAGCAGCCAAGATACGGAGCCTACCTATAATTCACCCCTCCACTTT.

The chain recombines TRBV7-8 with TRBJ1-3; no clear D. V was cut by 5 bases and J by 1 base, with 12 bases left in between. CDR1 and CDR2 from the germline V gene are SGHVS and FQNEAQ. CDR3 size: 15 residues. This CDR3 is CASSTERISGNTIYF. CDR3 DNA: TGTGCCAGCAGCACGGAGAGGATATCTGGAAACACCATATATTTT.

This clone was counted a few times. This chain uses TRBV11-2 with TRBJ2-3; TRBD2 agrees at 8 bases. Germline V gives CDR1 SGHAT, CDR2 FQNNGV. Unmatched junction bases numbered 5, after V lost 1 base and J lost 5 bases. The CDR3 sequence is 15 residues long. CDR3 region: CASSLGPSGGDTQYF. CDR3 bases: TGTGCCAGCAGCTTAGGACCCAGCGGGGGAGATACGCAGTATTTT.